This T cell receptor (beta chain) was captured by sequencing in a study of shared clonotypes between healthy human individuals. Whole-study context: The donor pool was made up of two women and a few men aged 18 to 49.

Measured with immunoSEQ multiplex PCR; TCRdb has only the in-frame clones, and not every one. Of some 1 million clones detected, approximately 76% appear once; the ten largest clones hold approximately 1.5%. Details on this clone: The target antigen is unknown.

Findings of the study overall: A generally larger estimated richness was seen in naive subsets than in memory subsets. Non-shared clonotypes displayed generation probabilities falling below those of clonotypes present in all four donors.

Germline V CDR1 and CDR2: SGHVS, FQNEAQ. The CDR3 extends over 16 amino acids. V was clipped by 0 bases and J by 8 bases; unmatched bases: 6. Sequencing used memory CD4+ T cells sorted from blood. Specified subset: CD45RA-negative fraction. V and J are TRBV7-8 and TRBJ1-6; 8 bases are shared with TRBD1. The source of this sequence is a man younger than 30 in good health. The CDR3 bases are TGTGCCAGCAGCTTAGCGCCCGGGACAGGTCATTCACCCCTCCACTTT. This gives the protein CASSLAPGTGHSPLHF.